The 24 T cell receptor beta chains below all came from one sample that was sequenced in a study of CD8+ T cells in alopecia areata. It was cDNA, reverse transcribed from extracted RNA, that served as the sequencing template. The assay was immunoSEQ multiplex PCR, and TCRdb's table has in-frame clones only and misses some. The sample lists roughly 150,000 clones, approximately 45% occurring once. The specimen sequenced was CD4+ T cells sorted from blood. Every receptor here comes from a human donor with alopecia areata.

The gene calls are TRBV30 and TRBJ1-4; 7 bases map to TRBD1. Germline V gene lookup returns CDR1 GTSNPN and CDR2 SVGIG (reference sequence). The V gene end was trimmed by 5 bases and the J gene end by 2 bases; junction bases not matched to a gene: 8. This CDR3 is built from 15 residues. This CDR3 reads CAWGIRGMTNEKLFF. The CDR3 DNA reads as TGTGCCTGGGGAATCAGGGGGATGACTAATGAAAAACTGTTTTTT.

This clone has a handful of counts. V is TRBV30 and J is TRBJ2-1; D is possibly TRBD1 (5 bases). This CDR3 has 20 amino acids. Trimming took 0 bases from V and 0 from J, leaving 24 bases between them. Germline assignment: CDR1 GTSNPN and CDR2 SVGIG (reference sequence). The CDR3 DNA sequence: TGTGCCTGGAGTGTCCGCCAGAGTTTGATGGGGCCTCTCTCCTACAATGAGCAGTTCTTC. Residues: CAWSVRQSLMGPLSYNEQFF.

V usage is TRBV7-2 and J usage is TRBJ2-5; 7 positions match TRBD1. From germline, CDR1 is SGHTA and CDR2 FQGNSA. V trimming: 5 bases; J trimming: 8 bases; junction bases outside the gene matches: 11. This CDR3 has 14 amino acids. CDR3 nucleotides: TGTGCCAGCAGCACCAGACAGGGATTGGATACCCAGTACTTC. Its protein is CASSTRQGLDTQYF.

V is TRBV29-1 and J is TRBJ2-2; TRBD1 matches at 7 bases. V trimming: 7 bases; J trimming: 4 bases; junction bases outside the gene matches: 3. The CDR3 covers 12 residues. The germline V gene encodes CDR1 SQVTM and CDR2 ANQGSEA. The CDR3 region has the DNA TGCAGCGCCAACAGGGGCACCGGGGAGCTGTTTTTT. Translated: CSANRGTGELFF.

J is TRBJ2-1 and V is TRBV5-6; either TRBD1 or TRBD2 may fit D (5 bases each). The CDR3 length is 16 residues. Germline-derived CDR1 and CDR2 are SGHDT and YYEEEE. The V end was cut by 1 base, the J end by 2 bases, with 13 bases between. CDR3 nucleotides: TGTGCCAGCAGCTTGTTCCCGGGACGAGCCTACAATGAGCAGTTCTTC. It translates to CASSLFPGRAYNEQFF.

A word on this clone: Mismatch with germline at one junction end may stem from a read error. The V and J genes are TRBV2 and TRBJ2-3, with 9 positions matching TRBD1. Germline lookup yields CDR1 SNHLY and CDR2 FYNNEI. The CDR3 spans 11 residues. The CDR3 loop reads CASSWDRVRDF. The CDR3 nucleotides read TGTGCCAGCAGCTGGGACAGGGTACGAGATTTT. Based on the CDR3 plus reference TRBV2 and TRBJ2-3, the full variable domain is EPEVTQTPSHQVTQMGQEVILRCVPISNHLYFYWYRQILGQKVEFLVSFYNNEISEKSEIFDDQFSVERPDGSNFTLKIRSTKLEDSAMYFCASSWDRVRDFGPGTRLTVL.

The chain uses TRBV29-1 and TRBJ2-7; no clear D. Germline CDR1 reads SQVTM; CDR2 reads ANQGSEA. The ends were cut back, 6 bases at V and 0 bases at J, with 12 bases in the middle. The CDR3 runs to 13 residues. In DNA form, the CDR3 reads TGCAGCGTCCAGTTAATATTCTCCTACGAGCAGTACTTC. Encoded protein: CSVQLIFSYEQYF.

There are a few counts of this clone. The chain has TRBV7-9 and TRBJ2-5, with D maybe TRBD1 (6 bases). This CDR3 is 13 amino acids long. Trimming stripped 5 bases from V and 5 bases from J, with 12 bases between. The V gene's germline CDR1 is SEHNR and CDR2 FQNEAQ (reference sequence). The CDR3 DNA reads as TGTGCCAGCAGCATCCAGGGGTACGAGACCCAGTACTTC. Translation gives CASSIQGYETQYF.

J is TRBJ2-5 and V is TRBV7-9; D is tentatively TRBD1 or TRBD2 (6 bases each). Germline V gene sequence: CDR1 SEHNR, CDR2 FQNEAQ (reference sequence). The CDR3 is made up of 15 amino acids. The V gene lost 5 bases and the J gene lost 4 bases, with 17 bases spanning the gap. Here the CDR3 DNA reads TGTGCCAGCAGCGGAAGAGGGGGGTGGCGAGAGACCCAGTACTTC. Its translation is CASSGRGGWRETQYF.

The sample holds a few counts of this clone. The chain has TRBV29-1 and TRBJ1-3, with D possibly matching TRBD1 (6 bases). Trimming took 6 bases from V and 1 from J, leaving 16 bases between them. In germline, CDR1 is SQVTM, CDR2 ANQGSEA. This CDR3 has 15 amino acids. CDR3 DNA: TGCAGCGTCCGACAGGACTTTAGGTCTGGAAACACCATATATTTT. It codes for CSVRQDFRSGNTIYF. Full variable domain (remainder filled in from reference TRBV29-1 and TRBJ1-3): SAVISQKPSRDICQRGTSLTIQCQVDSQVTMMFWYRQQPGQSLTLIATANQGSEATYESGFVIDKFPISRPNLTFSTLTVSNMSPEDSSIYLCSVRQDFRSGNTIYFGEGSWLTVV.

For the CDR3, the DNA is TGCAGCGTTGAGGCGGGAGGATGGGGCACAGATACGCAGTATTTT. It codes for CSVEAGGWGTDTQYF. V usage is TRBV29-1 and J usage is TRBJ2-3, with TRBD2 matching 8 bases. The V and J ends lost 3 bases and 1 base, in that order; junction bases with no gene match: 6. The CDR3 length is 15 residues. The germline V gene encodes CDR1 SQVTM and CDR2 ANQGSEA.

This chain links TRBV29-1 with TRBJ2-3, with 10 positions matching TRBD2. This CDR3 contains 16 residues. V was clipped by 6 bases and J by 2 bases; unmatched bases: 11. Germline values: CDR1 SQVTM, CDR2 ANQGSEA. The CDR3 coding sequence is TGCAGCGTCCGCCCTCAACTAGCGGGATTCACAGATACGCAGTATTTT. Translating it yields CSVRPQLAGFTDTQYF.

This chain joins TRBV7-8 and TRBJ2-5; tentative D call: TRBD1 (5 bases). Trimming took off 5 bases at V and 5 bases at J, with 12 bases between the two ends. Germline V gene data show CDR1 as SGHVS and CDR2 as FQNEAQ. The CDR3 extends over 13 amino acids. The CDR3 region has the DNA TGTGCCAGCAGCCCCAGGGTTGGGGAGACCCAGTACTTC. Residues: CASSPRVGETQYF.

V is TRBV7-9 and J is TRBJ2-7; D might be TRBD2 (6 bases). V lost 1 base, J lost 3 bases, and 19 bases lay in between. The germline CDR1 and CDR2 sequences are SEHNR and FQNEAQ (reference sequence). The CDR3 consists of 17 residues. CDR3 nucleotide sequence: TGTGCCAGCAGCTTAGGAGGGCGGGGCCGGGGGAGCTACGAGCAGTACTTC. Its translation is CASSLGGRGRGSYEQYF.

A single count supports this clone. The CDR3 reads CSVAQGRQPQHF. In nucleotides, the CDR3 is TGCAGCGTCGCTCAGGGGCGTCAGCCCCAGCATTTT. This chain links TRBV29-1 with TRBJ1-5; TRBD1 is a possible D gene (6 bases). This CDR3 spans 12 amino acids. Deletions cut 6 bases from V and 6 bases from J, with 12 bases between. Germline V gives CDR1 SQVTM, CDR2 ANQGSEA. Combining the CDR3 with reference TRBV29-1 and TRBJ1-5 gives the whole variable domain SAVISQKPSRDICQRGTSLTIQCQVDSQVTMMFWYRQQPGQSLTLIATANQGSEATYESGFVIDKFPISRPNLTFSTLTVSNMSPEDSSIYLCSVAQGRQPQHFGDGTRLSIL.

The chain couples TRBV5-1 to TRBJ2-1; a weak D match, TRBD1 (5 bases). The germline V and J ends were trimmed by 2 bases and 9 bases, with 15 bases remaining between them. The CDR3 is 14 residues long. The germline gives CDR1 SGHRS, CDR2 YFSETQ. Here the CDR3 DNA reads TGCGCCAGCAGCTTTCAGCAGGGTTCGGGTGAGCAGTTCTTC. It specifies CASSFQQGSGEQFF. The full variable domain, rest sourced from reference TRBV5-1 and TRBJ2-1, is KAGVTQTPRYLIKTRGQQVTLSCSPISGHRSVSWYQQTPGQGLQFLFEYFSETQRNKGNFPGRFSGRQFSNSRSEMNVSTLELGDSALYLCASSFQQGSGEQFFGPGTRLTVL.

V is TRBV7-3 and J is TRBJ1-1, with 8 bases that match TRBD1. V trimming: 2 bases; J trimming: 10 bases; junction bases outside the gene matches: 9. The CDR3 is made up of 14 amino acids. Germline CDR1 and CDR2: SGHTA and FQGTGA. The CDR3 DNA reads TGTGCCAGCAGCTTAGCCATAGGGCAGGGGGCAGCTTTCTTT. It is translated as CASSLAIGQGAAFF.

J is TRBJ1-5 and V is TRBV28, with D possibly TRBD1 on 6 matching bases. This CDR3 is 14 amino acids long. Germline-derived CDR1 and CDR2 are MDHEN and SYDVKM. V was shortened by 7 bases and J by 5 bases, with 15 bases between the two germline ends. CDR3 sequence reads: CASTKGWGHQPQHF. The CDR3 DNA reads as TGTGCCAGCACTAAAGGATGGGGGCATCAGCCCCAGCATTTT.

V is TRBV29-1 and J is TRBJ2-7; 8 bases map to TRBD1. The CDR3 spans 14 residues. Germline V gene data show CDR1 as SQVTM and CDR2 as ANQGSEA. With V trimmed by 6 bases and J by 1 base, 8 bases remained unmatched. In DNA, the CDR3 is TGCAGCGTGGGCCCGAGACAGGGGTCCTACGAGCAGTACTTC. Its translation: CSVGPRQGSYEQYF.

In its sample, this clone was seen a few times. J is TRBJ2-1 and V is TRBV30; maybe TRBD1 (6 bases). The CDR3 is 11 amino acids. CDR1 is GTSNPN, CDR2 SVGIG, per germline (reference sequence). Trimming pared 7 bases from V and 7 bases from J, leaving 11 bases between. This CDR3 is CALDSRNEQFF. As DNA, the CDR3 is TGTGCCTTGGACAGTAGGAATGAGCAGTTCTTC.

Here the CDR3 DNA reads TGCGCCAGCAGCTTGACCCAGAACTATGGCTACACCTTC. Its translation is CASSLTQNYGYTF. The V gene is TRBV5-1, the J gene TRBJ1-2; D unclear. The CDR3 consists of 13 residues. V lost 1 base and J 2 bases, leaving 6 bases between the germline ends. Per the germline V gene, CDR1 is SGHRS and CDR2 is YFSETQ.

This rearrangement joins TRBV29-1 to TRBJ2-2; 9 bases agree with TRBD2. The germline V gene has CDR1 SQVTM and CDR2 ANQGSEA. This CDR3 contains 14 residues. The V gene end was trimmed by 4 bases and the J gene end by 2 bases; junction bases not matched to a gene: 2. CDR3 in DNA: TGCAGCGTTGGGCTAGCGGGAAACACCGGGGAGCTGTTTTTT. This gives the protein CSVGLAGNTGELFF.

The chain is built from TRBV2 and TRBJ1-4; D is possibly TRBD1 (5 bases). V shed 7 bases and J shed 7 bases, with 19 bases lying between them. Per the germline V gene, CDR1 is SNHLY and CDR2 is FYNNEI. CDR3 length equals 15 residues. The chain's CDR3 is CASTHSRAGREKLFF. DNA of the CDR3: TGTGCCAGCACCCACTCCAGGGCGGGACGTGAAAAACTGTTTTTT.

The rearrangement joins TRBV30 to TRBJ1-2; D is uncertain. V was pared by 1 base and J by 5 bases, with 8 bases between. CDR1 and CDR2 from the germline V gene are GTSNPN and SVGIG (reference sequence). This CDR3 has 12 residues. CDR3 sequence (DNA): TGTGCCTGGAGTGGGCAGAATTATGGCTACACCTTC. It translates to CAWSGQNYGYTF.